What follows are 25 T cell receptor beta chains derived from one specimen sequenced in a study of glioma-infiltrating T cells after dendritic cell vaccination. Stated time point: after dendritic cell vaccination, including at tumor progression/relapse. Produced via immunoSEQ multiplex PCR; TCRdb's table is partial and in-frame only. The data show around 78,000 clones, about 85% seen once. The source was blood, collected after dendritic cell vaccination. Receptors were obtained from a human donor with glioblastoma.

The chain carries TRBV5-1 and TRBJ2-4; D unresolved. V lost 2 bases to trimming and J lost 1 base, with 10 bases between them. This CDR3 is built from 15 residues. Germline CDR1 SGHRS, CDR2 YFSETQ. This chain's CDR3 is CASSFGDPAKNIQYF. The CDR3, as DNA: TGCGCCAGCAGCTTCGGAGACCCGGCCAAAAACATTCAGTACTTC.

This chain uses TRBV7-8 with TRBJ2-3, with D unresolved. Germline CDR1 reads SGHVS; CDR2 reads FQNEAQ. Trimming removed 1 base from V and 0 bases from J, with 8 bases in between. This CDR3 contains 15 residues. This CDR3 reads CASSLGLTSTDTQYF. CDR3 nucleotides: TGTGCCAGCAGCTTAGGCCTCACTAGCACAGATACGCAGTATTTT.

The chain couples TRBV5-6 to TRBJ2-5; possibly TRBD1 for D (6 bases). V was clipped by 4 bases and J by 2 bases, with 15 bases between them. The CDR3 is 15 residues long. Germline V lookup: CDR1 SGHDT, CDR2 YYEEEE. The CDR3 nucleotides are TGTGCCAGCAGCCCAACCGGACAGCTTCAAGAGACCCAGTACTTC. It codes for CASSPTGQLQETQYF.

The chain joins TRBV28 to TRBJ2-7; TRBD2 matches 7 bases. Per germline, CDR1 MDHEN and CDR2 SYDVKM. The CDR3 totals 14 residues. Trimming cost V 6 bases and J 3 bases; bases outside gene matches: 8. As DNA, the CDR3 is TGTGCCAGCAGGGGTAGCGGGTTGGGCTACGAGCAGTACTTC. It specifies CASRGSGLGYEQYF.

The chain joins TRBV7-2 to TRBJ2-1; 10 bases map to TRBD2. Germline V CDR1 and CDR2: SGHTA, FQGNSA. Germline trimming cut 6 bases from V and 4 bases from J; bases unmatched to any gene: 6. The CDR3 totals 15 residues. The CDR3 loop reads CASREAGGRYNEQFF. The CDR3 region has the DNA TGTGCCAGCAGAGAAGCGGGGGGGAGGTACAATGAGCAGTTCTTC.

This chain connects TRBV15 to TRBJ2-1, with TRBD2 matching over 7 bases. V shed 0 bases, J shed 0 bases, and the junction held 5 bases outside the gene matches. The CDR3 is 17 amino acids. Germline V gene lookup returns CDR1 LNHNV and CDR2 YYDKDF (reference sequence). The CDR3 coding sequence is TGTGCCACCAGCAGAGATTATGGCGGGAGCTCCTACAATGAGCAGTTCTTC. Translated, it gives CATSRDYGGSSYNEQFF.

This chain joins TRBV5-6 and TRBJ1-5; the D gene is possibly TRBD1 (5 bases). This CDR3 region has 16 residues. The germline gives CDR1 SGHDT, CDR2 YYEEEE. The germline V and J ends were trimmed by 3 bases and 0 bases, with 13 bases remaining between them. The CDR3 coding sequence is TGTGCCAGCAGCTCACAGGAGAAATATAGCAATCAGCCCCAGCATTTT. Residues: CASSSQEKYSNQPQHF.

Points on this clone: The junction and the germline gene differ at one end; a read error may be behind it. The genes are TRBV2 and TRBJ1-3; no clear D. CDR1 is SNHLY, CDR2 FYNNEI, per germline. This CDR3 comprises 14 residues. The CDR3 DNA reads TGTGCCAGCAGGGAAGGGCTCTCTGGAAACACCATATATTTT. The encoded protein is CASREGLSGNTIYF.

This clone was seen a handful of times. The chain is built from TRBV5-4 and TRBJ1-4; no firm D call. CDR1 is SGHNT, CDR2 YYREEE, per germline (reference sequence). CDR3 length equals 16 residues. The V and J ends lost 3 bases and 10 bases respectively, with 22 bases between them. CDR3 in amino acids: CASSSAVAGGFGKLFF. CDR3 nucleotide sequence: TGTGCCAGCAGCTCTGCAGTGGCAGGAGGCTTTGGAAAACTGTTTTTT.

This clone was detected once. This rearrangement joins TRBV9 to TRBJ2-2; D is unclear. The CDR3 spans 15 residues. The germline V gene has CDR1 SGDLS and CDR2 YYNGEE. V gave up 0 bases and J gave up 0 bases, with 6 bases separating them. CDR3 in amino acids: CASSVDRPNTGELFF. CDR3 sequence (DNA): TGTGCCAGCAGCGTAGACAGACCGAACACCGGGGAGCTGTTTTTT.

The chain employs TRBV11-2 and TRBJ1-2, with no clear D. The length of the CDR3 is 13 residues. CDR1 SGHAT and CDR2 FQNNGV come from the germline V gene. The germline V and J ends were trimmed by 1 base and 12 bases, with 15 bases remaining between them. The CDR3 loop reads CASSLGQLLTHTF. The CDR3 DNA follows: TGTGCCAGCAGCTTAGGGCAGCTACTAACCCACACCTTC.

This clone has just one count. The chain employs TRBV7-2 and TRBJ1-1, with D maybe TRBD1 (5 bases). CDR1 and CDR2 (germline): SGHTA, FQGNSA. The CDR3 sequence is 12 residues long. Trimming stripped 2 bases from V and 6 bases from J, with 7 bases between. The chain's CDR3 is CASSLRGSEAFF. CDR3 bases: TGTGCCAGCAGCTTAAGGGGTTCTGAAGCTTTCTTT.

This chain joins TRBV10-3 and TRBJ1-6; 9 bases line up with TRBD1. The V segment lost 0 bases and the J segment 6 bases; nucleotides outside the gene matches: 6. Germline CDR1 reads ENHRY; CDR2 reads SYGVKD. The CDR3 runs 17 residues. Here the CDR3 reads CAISESGTGIFNSPLHF. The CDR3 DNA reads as TGTGCCATCAGTGAGTCCGGGACAGGGATCTTTAATTCACCCCTCCACTTT.

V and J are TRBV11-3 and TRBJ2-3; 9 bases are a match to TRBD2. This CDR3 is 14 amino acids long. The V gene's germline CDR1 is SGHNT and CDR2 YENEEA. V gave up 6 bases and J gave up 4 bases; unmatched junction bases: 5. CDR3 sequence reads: CASSPSGIADTQYF. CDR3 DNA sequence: TGTGCCAGCAGTCCTAGCGGGATTGCAGATACGCAGTATTTT.

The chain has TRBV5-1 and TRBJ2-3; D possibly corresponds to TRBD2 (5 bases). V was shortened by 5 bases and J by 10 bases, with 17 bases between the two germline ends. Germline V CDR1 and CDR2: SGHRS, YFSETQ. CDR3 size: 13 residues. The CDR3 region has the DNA TGCGCCAGCAGGCTAGCCGGCCTAGTTGCGCAGTATTTT. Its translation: CASRLAGLVAQYF.

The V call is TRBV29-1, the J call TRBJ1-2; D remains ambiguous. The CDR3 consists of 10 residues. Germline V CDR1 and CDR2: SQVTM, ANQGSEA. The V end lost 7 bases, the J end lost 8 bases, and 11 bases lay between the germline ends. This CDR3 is CSAGSAGYTF. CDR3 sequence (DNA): TGCAGCGCCGGGAGCGCGGGCTACACCTTC.

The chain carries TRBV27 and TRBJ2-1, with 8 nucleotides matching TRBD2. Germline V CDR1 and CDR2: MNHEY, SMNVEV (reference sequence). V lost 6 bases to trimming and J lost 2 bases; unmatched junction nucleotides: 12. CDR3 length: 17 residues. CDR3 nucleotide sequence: TGTGCCAGCAGCCGGAATAGCGGGGTGGCCGCCTACAATGAGCAGTTCTTC. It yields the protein CASSRNSGVAAYNEQFF.

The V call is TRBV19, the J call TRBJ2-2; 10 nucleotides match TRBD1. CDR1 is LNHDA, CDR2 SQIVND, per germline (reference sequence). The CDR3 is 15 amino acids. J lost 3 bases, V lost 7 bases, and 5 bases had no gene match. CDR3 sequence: CASKSDRGYTGELFF. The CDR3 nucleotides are TGTGCCAGTAAATCGGACAGGGGGTACACCGGGGAGCTGTTTTTT.

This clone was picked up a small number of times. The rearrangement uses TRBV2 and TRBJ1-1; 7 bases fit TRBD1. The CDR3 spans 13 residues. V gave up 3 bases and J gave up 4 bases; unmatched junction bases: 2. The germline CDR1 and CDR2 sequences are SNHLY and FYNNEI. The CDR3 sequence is CASSETGTTEAFF. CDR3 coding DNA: TGTGCCAGCAGTGAGACAGGGACCACTGAAGCTTTCTTT.

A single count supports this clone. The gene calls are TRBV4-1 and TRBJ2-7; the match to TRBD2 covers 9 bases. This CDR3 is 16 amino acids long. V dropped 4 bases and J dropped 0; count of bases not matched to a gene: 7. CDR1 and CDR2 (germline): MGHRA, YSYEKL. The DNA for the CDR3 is TGCGCCAGCAGCCTCCGACTAGCGGAGAGCTCCTACGAGCAGTACTTC. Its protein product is CASSLRLAESSYEQYF.

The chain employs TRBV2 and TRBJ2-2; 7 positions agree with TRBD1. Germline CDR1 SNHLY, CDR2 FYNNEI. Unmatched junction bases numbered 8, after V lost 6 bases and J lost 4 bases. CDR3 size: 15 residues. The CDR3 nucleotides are TGTGCCAGCAGCGAATGGACAGGAGGCACCGGGGAGCTGTTTTTT. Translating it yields CASSEWTGGTGELFF.

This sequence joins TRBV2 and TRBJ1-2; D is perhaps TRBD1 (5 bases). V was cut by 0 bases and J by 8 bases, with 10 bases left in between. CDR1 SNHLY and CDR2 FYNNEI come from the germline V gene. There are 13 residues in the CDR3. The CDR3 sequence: CASSEAEGVGYTF. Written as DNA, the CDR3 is TGTGCCAGCAGTGAAGCGGAAGGGGTCGGCTACACCTTC.

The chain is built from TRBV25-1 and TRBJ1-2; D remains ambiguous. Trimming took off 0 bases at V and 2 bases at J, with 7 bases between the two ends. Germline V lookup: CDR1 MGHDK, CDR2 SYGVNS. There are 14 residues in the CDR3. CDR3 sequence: CASSEYWQNYGYTF. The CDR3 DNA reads TGTGCCAGCAGTGAATATTGGCAAAACTATGGCTACACCTTC.

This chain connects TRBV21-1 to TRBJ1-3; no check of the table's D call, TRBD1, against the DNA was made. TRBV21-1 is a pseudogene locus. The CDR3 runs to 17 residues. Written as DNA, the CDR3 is TGTGCCAGCAGCAATCCCCAGGACAGGGCTTCTGGAAACACCATATATTTT. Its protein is CASSNPQDRASGNTIYF.

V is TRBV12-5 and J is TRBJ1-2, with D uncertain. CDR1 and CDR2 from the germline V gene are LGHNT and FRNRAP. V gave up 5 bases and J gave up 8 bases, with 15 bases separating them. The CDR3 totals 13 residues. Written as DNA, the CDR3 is TGTGCTAGTGGTCCGTCAGACCTGCGGGGCTACACCTTC. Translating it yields CASGPSDLRGYTF.